Described below is a single T cell receptor beta chain sequence and its context. Its antigen is as yet unknown. Trimming stripped 6 bases from V and 7 bases from J, with 13 bases between. Per germline, CDR1 LNHDA and CDR2 SQIVND (reference sequence). The CDR3 spans 13 residues. The data were produced by immunoSEQ multiplex PCR, yet TCRdb's version contains in-frame clones alone and is incomplete. The sample holds tens of thousands of clones, around 90% seen once. Indicated time point: after dendritic cell vaccination, including at tumor progression/relapse. All glioblastoma patients lacked an isocitrate dehydrogenase mutation. This sample was included in a study of glioma-infiltrating T cells after dendritic cell vaccination. Across the study: Autologous tumor lysate-pulsed dendritic cell vaccination was given between about 2002 and 2012. Dendritic cell vaccine was injected intradermally three times, biweekly.

Findings and limits, study-wide: The cohort had few patients with full blood and tumor sets.

The V and J genes are TRBV19 and TRBJ1-5; D may be TRBD1 (5 bases). The material was blood, obtained after dendritic cell vaccination. The source is a human donor with glioblastoma. CDR3 DNA sequence: TGTGCCAGTAGATTCGGGGGAGAACAGCCCCAGCATTTT. It specifies CASRFGGEQPQHF.